This TCR beta chain originates from a study of cytomegalovirus exposure and HLA in healthy donors. The primer mix had 60 Vbeta and 13 Jbeta primers. TCRdb's copy holds only in-frame clones and misses some; the assay was immunoSEQ multiplex PCR. The profile shows more than 110,000 clones, approximately 83% of them singletons. A word on this clone: Its antigen remains unknown.

The CDR3 consists of 15 residues. Germline V gene lookup returns CDR1 SGHRS and CDR2 YFSETQ. Trimming stripped 4 bases from V and 7 bases from J, with 20 bases between. Notes on the study in general: It was approximately 150 TCR beta chains that were listed as cytomegalovirus-associated. Follow-up analysis found HLA locus-dependent TCR association rates, highest for DRB1 and lowest for HLA-C. Reported performance of the classifier showed diagnosis of cytomegalovirus status with high specificity and sensitivity. After further analysis at a later stage, around 17,000 TCR beta sequences were associated with HLA alleles at 0.05 false discovery rate.

The sample taken for sequencing was PBMCs. The TCR was taken from a man between 40 and 49 years old in good health and CMV-seropositive. This chain uses TRBV5-1 with TRBJ1-2, with D possibly matching TRBD1 (6 bases). The CDR3 bases are TGCGCCAGCAGCGATGTTACGACAGGCCAATTTGGCTACACCTTC. It encodes CASSDVTTGQFGYTF. Supplemented by reference TRBV5-1 and TRBJ1-2, the full variable domain reads KAGVTQTPRYLIKTRGQQVTLSCSPISGHRSVSWYQQTPGQGLQFLFEYFSETQRNKGNFPGRFSGRQFSNSRSEMNVSTLELGDSALYLCASSDVTTGQFGYTFGSGTRLTVV.